One T cell receptor (beta chain) is described in this entry. Sequencing used immunoSEQ multiplex PCR; TCRdb keeps in-frame clones, though not all of them. The top ten hold around 0.4% of the sample, which has some 2,500,000 clones, approximately 90% seen once. The sample originates from a study of shared clonotypes between healthy human individuals. Across the study: Ranging from 18 to 49 in age, donors were two women and a few men.

Germline V gene data show CDR1 as MDHEN and CDR2 as SYDVKM. The CDR3 consists of 14 residues. Unmatched junction bases numbered 10, after V lost 10 bases and J lost 8 bases. The investigators split CD4+ cells into a CD45RA+ naive subset and a CD45RA-negative memory subset. This receptor was identified in a man aged 18 to 29 in good health. Some clones in this sample may be carry-over from other donors' samples. The sample was naive CD4+ T cells from PBMCs. Subset denoted: CD45RA+ positively selected. This chain connects TRBV28 to TRBJ1-4; 10 bases fit TRBD1. CDR3 loop: CAIGSGTGEEKLFF. The CDR3 nucleotides are TGTGCCATCGGATCCGGGACAGGGGAGGAAAAACTGTTTTTT.